These 14 T cell receptor beta chains originate from one sample sequenced in a study of cytomegalovirus exposure and HLA in healthy donors (dated by TCRdb to 2016 to 2017). Library preparation used the immunoSEQ multiplex PCR assay. A mixture of 60 forward primers for TCR Vbeta segments and 13 reverse primers for TCR Jbeta segments was used in the multiplex PCR. TCRdb carries this immuneACCESS record with in-frame sequences only. Its versions omit some clonotypes, under half of them owing to an unresolved V gene in the studies checked, with the rest unexplained. The sample includes 100,000 to 150,000 clones, with 72% observed a single time. In total, the top ten clones hold around 4% of the sample. The sample comprised PBMCs. Every receptor here comes from a man aged 30 to 39 in good health and CMV-seronegative.

The CDR3, as DNA: TGTGCCAGCAGCGTAGCTAGCGACATTAGCTATGGCTACACCTTC. Its protein is CASSVASDISYGYTF. The J gene is TRBJ1-2, the V gene TRBV9; no definite D call. Germline V gene sequence: CDR1 SGDLS, CDR2 YYNGEE. Deletions cut 0 bases from V and 4 bases from J, with 13 bases between. The CDR3 sequence is 15 residues long.

The chain joins TRBV21-1 to TRBJ1-2; the table's D call TRBD1 went unverified against the DNA. TRBV21-1 has pseudogene status. The CDR3 has 14 residues. CDR3 residues: CASSKVGQGCGYTF. DNA for the CDR3: TGTGCCAGCAGCAAAGTAGGGCAGGGCTGTGGCTACACCTTC.

The chain couples TRBV7-3 to TRBJ1-1, with 7 positions matching TRBD1. V lost 4 bases and J lost 6; bases outside the gene matches: 8. This CDR3 has 14 amino acids. Germline CDR1 reads SGHTA; CDR2 reads FQGTGA. The CDR3 spells CASSSEGRGAEAFF. CDR3 coding DNA: TGTGCCAGCAGCTCGGAGGGCAGGGGGGCTGAAGCTTTCTTT. The whole variable domain, filled in from reference TRBV7-3 and TRBJ1-1, reads GAGVSQTPSNKVTEKGKYVELRCDPISGHTALYWYRQSLGQGPEFLIYFQGTGAADDSGLPNDRFFAVRPEGSVSTLKIQRTERGDSAVYLCASSSEGRGAEAFFGQGTRLTVV.

This clone showed up just a few times. J is TRBJ1-2 and V is TRBV7-2, with a weak D call TRBD1 (5 bases). Germline V lookup: CDR1 SGHTA, CDR2 FQGNSA. The CDR3 extends over 13 amino acids. The V end lost 0 bases, the J end lost 8 bases, and 10 bases lay between the germline ends. The DNA of the CDR3 is TGTGCCAGCAGCTTAGCCAGGGCCTACGGCTACACCTTC. Its protein is CASSLARAYGYTF.

The chain carries TRBV28 and TRBJ1-2, with D unresolved. The V end was cut by 5 bases, the J end by 3 bases, with 16 bases between. Germline V gene data show CDR1 as MDHEN and CDR2 as SYDVKM. This CDR3 has 15 amino acids. CDR3 nucleotide sequence: TGTGCCAGCAGTATAGCCCCTTCAGAAGACTATGGCTACACCTTC. Protein sequence: CASSIAPSEDYGYTF.

The CDR3 loop reads CASSRGRSAGKLFF. The DNA for the CDR3 is TGTGCCAGCAGTAGGGGTCGCTCGGCTGGAAAACTGTTTTTT. The chain uses TRBV2 and TRBJ1-4, with D possibly being TRBD1 (5 bases). Trimming took off 5 bases at V and 10 bases at J, with 17 bases between the two ends. The CDR3 totals 14 residues. The V gene's germline CDR1 is SNHLY and CDR2 FYNNEI.

CDR3 residues: CASSGYRETQYF. Written as DNA, the CDR3 is TGTGCCAGCAGCGGATACAGGGAGACCCAGTACTTC. V usage is TRBV11-2 and J usage is TRBJ2-5, with D perhaps TRBD1 (5 bases). V dropped 5 bases and J dropped 5 bases, with 9 bases sitting between them. CDR3 size: 12 residues. CDR1 SGHAT and CDR2 FQNNGV come from the germline V gene. Filled out from reference TRBV11-2 and TRBJ2-5, the complete variable domain reads EAGVAQSPRYKIIEKRQSVAFWCNPISGHATLYWYQQILGQGPKLLIQFQNNGVVDDSQLPKDRFSAERLKGVDSTLKIQPAKLEDSAVYLCASSGYRETQYFGPGTRLLVL.

J is TRBJ2-7 and V is TRBV19, with a possible D match to TRBD1 (5 bases). Germline V gene sequence: CDR1 LNHDA, CDR2 SQIVND (reference sequence). This CDR3 has 14 residues. The germline V and J ends were trimmed by 5 bases and 2 bases, with 13 bases remaining between them. The DNA of the CDR3 is TGTGCCAGTAGTGCAGGGTGGGGAACCTACGAGCAGTACTTC. This sequence encodes CASSAGWGTYEQYF.

Only one count was recorded for this clone. The chain joins TRBV19 to TRBJ2-1; D is unresolved. This CDR3 spans 15 amino acids. Trimming cost V 3 bases and J 6 bases, with 15 bases left between them. From germline, CDR1 is LNHDA and CDR2 SQIVND (reference sequence). The CDR3 bases are TGTGCCAGTAGTATGGTACAGAAATCGACCAATGAGCAGTTCTTC. It translates to CASSMVQKSTNEQFF.

This clone came up once. Written as DNA, the CDR3 is TGTGCCACCAGCAGAGATGGCTACACTGAAGCTTTCTTT. Protein: CATSRDGYTEAFF. The chain has TRBV15 and TRBJ1-1; D remains ambiguous. Looked up from germline, CDR1 is LNHNV and CDR2 is YYDKDF (reference sequence). The CDR3 extends over 13 amino acids. V was pared by 0 bases and J by 3 bases, with 5 bases between.

The chain has TRBV7-2 and TRBJ1-2, with D possibly matching TRBD1 (5 bases). This CDR3 comprises 15 residues. V lost 3 bases, J lost 3 bases, and 14 bases lay in between. Germline CDR1 SGHTA, CDR2 FQGNSA. The CDR3 is CASSLGGWSDYGYTF. CDR3 nucleotide sequence: TGTGCCAGCAGCTTGGGGGGATGGAGTGACTATGGCTACACCTTC.

The chain couples TRBV5-1 to TRBJ2-3, with 11 bases matching TRBD2. Germline V gene lookup returns CDR1 SGHRS and CDR2 YFSETQ. With 5 bases clipped from V and 2 bases from J, the junction kept 7 bases outside the gene matches. This CDR3 contains 16 residues. The CDR3 DNA follows: TGCGCCAGCAGTTGGGGACTAGCGGAGCTCACAGATACGCAGTATTTT. The encoded protein is CASSWGLAELTDTQYF.

This chain joins TRBV4-2 and TRBJ2-3; TRBD2 agrees at 11 bases. Germline lookup yields CDR1 LGHNA and CDR2 YNFKEQ. Unmatched junction bases numbered 7, after V lost 3 bases and J lost 2 bases. The CDR3 sequence is 17 residues long. This chain's CDR3 is CASSQETSGGHTDTQYF. CDR3 nucleotide sequence: TGTGCCAGCAGCCAGGAAACTAGCGGGGGCCACACAGATACGCAGTATTTT.

The chain recombines TRBV5-1 with TRBJ1-5; D unresolved. Germline assignment: CDR1 SGHRS and CDR2 YFSETQ. V shed 0 bases and J shed 4 bases, with 8 bases lying between them. This CDR3 region has 14 residues. CDR3 amino acids: CASSLDGSNQPQHF. The CDR3 nucleotides read TGCGCCAGCAGCTTGGACGGTAGTAATCAGCCCCAGCATTTT.